This T cell receptor beta chain was documented in a study of shared clonotypes between healthy human individuals. Notes on the study in general: Clonotypes shared by all four donors outscored non-shared clonotypes in generation probability. Researchers sampled only blood; tissue repertoires likely differ. Although depth was large, rarefaction showed that sequencing of the sorted subsets was incomplete.

Notes on this clone: Its antigen is still unknown.

The naive CD8 population came from CD45RO-negative cells selected for CCR7, without terminally differentiated effector memory CD45RA+ cells. Clones were sequenced by immunoSEQ multiplex PCR, and TCRdb holds only the in-frame ones, with some missing. The table has hundreds of thousands of clones, 90% to 95% seen once. Germline CDR1 is SNHLY and CDR2 is FYNNEI. This CDR3 spans 13 amino acids. V lost 8 bases to trimming and J lost 3 bases; unmatched junction nucleotides: 6. The TCR originated in a woman under 40 in good health. The rearrangement uses TRBV2 and TRBJ1-1; 7 positions agree with TRBD1. Specimen: naive CD8+ T cells sorted from blood. The CDR3 DNA is TGTGCCAGCCGGGACAGAGCCTACACTGAAGCTTTCTTT. It is translated as CASRDRAYTEAFF.